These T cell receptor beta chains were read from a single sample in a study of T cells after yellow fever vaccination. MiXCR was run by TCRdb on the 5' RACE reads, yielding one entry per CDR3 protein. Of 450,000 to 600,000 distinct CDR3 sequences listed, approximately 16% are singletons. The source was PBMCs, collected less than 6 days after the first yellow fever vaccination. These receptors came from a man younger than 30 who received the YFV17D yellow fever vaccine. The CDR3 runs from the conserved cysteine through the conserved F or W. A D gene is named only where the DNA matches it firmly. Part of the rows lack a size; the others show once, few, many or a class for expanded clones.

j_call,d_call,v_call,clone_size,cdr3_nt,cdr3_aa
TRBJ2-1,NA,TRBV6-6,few,TGTGCCAGCAGTTACTCCGGCCTTGAGCAGTTCTTC,CASSYSGLEQFF
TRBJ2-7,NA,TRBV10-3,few,TGTGCCTCCGGGGTGGGGCCCTACGAGCAGTACTTC,CASGVGPYEQYF
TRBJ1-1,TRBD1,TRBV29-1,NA,TGCAGCGTTATTCCTGGACAGGGGAAGAACACTGAAGCTTTCTTT,CSVIPGQGKNTEAFF
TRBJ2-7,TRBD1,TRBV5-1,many,TGCGCCAGCAGCTTGGGGGACAGGCCCTACGAGCAGTACTTC,CASSLGDRPYEQYF
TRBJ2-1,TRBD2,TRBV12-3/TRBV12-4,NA,TGTGCCAGCAGTTTAGAAGCGGGGGTAAGGAATGAGCAGTTCTTC,CASSLEAGVRNEQFF
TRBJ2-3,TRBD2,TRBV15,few,TGTGCCACCAGCAGAGAGGCTAGCGGGGTCGGGCTCGATACGCAGTATTTT,CATSREASGVGLDTQYF
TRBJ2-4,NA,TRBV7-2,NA,TGTGCCAGCAGTAAACGATTACAGGGAAGGAACATTCAGTACTTC,CASSKRLQGRNIQYF
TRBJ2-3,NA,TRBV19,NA,TGTGCCAGTAGCATACAGGGCCGTGATACGCAGTATTTT,CASSIQGRDTQYF
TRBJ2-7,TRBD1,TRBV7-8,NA,TGTGCCAGCAGCTCCCACCAGGACAGGAGCTCCTACGAGCAGTACTTC,CASSSHQDRSSYEQYF
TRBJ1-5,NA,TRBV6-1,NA,TGTGCCACTTCAACGGGGGCGGATAGGAGCAATCAGCCCCAGCATTTT,CATSTGADRSNQPQHF
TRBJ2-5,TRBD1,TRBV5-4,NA,TGTGCCAGCAGAACCGGGACAGGGCAAGAGACCCAGTACTTC,CASRTGTGQETQYF
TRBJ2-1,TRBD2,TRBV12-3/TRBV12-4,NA,TGTGCCAGCAGCGACCCGGGGGGAAAGAGCAATGAGCAGTTCTTC,CASSDPGGKSNEQFF
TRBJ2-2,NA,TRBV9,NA,TGTGCCAGCAAACCCCCGGGACTCCCCTCCGGGGAGCTGTTTTTT,CASKPPGLPSGELFF
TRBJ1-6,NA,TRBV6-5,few,TGTGCCAGCAGGGTCTCGGCAGGGAATAATTCACCCCTCCACTTT,CASRVSAGNNSPLHF
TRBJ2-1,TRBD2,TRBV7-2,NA,TGTGCCAGCAGCTTTATAGCGGGGGACTCCTACAATGAGCAGTTCTTC,CASSFIAGDSYNEQFF
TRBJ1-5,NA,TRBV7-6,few,TGTGCCAGCAGCCCCTCTGCAGGAAGCAATCAGCCCCAGCATTTT,CASSPSAGSNQPQHF
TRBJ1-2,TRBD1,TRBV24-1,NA,TGTGCCACCAGTGATCCACGGACAGGGCCTGGCTACACCTTC,CATSDPRTGPGYTF
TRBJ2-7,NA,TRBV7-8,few,TGTGCCAGCAGCTTAGTTCCAGGGAGCACCTACGAGCAGTACTTC,CASSLVPGSTYEQYF
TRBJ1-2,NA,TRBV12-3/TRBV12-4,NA,TGTGCCAGCAGTTTAGCGGCAGGGTCCTATGGCTACATCTTC,CASSLAAGSYGYIF
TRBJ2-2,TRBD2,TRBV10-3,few,TGTGCCACTCTTTCGGGACTAGCGGGGGGCACCGGGGAGCTGTTTTTT,CATLSGLAGGTGELFF
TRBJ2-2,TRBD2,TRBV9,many,TGTGCCAGCAGTCAACAACAACTAGCGGGGGCCACCACCGGGGAGCTGTTTTTT,CASSQQQLAGATTGELFF
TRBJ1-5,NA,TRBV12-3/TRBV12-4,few,TGTGCCAGCAGCCCGTCGGAAGGAGCAGGGAATCAGCCCCAGCATTTT,CASSPSEGAGNQPQHF
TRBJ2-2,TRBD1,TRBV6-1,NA,TGTGCCAGCAGTGAAGCCGGGACAGTGACCGGGGAGCTGTTTTTT,CASSEAGTVTGELFF
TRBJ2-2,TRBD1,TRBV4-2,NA,TGTGCCAGCAGCCACATAAAGCAAACCGGGACAGGGGACACCGGGGAGCTGTTTTTT,CASSHIKQTGTGDTGELFF
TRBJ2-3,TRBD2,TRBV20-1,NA,TGCAGTGCTAGTTTTAGCGGGACCACAGATACGCAGTATTTT,CSASFSGTTDTQYF
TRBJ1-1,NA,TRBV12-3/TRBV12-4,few,TGTGCCAGCAGTTCCAGGGTATTTGGGGACACTGAAGCTTTCTTT,CASSSRVFGDTEAFF
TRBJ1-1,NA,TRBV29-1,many,TGCAGCGTTGAGATAGGGATGGAGAACACTGAAGCTTTCTTT,CSVEIGMENTEAFF
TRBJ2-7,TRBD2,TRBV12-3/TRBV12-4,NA,TGTGCCAGCAGTTTGGGACTAGTTGGGGGCTCCTACGAGCAGTACTTC,CASSLGLVGGSYEQYF
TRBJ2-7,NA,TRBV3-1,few,TGTGCCAGCAGCCAAGTCACAGGGCCGCGGGAGCAGTACTTC,CASSQVTGPREQYF
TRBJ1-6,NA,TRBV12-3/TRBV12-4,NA,TGTGCCAGCAGCAACAGGGAGAATTCACCCCTCCACTTT,CASSNRENSPLHF
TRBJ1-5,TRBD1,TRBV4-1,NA,TGCGCCAGCAGCCACCTTGGACAGGGTCGTCAGCCCCAGCATTTT,CASSHLGQGRQPQHF
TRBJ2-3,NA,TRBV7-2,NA,TGTGCCAGCGGCCGGGGGCCGGATCGGCAGTATTTT,CASGRGPDRQYF
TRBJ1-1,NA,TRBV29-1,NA,TGCAGCGTTGAAGGGGGGCGAAACACTGAAGCTTTCTTT,CSVEGGRNTEAFF
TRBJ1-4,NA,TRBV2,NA,TGTGCCAGCAGTGGAGAGGGGGGCGAAAAACTGTTTTTT,CASSGEGGEKLFF
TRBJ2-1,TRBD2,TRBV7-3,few,TGTGCCAGCAGCTTTGGGCGGGGGGGGTATGAGCAGTTCTTC,CASSFGRGGYEQFF
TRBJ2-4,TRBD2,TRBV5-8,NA,TGTGCCAGCAGCAGCCTAGCGGGGGAAGCCAAAAACATTCAGTACTTC,CASSSLAGEAKNIQYF
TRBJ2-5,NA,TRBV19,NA,TGTGCCAGTAGTACCAGACCCACAACGGAGACCCAGTACTTC,CASSTRPTTETQYF
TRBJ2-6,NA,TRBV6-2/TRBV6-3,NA,TGTGCCAGCAGTGTGGACGCCAGCTCTGGGGCCAACGTCCTGACTTTC,CASSVDASSGANVLTF
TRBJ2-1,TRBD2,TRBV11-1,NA,TGTGCCAGCAGCGCGTTACTAGCGGGTAATGAGCAGTTCTTC,CASSALLAGNEQFF
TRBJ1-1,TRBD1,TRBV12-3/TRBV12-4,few,TGTGCCAGCAGTTTATTTGGCCAGGGGGATACTGAAGCTTTCTTT,CASSLFGQGDTEAFF
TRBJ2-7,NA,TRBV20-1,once,TGCAGTGCCGAGGGCGGGCCATTTGAGCAGTACTTC,CSAEGGPFEQYF